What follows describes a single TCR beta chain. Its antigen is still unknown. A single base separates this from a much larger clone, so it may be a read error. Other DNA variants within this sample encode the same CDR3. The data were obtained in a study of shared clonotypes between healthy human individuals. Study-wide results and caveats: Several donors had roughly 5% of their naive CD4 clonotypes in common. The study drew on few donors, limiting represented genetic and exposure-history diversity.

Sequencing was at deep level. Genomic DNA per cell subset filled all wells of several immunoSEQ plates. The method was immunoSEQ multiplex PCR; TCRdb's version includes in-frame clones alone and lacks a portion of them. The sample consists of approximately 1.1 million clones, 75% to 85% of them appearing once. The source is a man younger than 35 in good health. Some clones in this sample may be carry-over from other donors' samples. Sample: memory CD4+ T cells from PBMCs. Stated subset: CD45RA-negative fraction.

CDR3 amino acids: CASSLTGNTEAFF. The CDR3 nucleotides read TGTGCCAGCAGCTTAACGGGGAACACTGAAGCTTTCTTT. The chain uses TRBV7-2 and TRBJ1-1; D is unresolved. The ends were cut back, 2 bases at V and 1 base at J, with 5 bases in the middle. CDR1 and CDR2 from the germline V gene are SGHTA and FQGNSA. CDR3 size: 13 residues.